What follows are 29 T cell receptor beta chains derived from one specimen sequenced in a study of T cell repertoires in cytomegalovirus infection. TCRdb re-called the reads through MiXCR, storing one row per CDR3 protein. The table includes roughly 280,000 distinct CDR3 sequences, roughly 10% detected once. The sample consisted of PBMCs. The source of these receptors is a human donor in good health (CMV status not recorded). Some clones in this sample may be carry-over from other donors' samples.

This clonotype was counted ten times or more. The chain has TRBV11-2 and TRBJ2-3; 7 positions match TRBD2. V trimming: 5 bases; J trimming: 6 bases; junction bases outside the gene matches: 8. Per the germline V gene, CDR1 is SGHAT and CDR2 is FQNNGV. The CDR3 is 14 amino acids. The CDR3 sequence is CASSLAELGDTQYF. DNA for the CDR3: TGTGCCAGCAGCCTAGCGGAACTGGGGGATACGCAGTATTTT.

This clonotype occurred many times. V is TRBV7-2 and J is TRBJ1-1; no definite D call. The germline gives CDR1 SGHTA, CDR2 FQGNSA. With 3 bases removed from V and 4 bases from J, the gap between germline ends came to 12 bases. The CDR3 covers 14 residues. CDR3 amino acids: CASSFKREVTEAFF. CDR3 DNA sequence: TGTGCCAGCAGCTTTAAAAGAGAGGTCACTGAAGCTTTCTTT. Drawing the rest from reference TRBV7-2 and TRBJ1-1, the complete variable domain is GAGVSQSPSNKVTEKGKDVELRCDPISGHTALYWYRQSLGQGLEFLIYFQGNSAPDKSGLPSDRFSAERTGGSVSTLTIQRTQQEDSAVYLCASSFKREVTEAFFGQGTRLTVV.

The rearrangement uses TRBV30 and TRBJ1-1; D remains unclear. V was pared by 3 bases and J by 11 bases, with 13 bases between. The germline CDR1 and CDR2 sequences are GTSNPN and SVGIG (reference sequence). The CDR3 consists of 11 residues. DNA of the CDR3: TGTGCCTGGAGCGATTCCTTGTTTGCTTTCTTT. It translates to CAWSDSLFAFF.

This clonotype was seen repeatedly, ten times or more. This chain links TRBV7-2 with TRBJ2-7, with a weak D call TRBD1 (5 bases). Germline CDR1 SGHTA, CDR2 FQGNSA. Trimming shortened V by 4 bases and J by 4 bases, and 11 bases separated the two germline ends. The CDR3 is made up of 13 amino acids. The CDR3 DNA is TGTGCCAGCAGCTCCTGGACACGTTACGAGCAGTACTTC. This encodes CASSSWTRYEQYF.

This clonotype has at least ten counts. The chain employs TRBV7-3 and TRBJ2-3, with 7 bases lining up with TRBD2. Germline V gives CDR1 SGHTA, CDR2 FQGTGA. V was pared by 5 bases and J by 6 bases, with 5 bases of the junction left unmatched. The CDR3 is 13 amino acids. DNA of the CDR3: TGTGCCAGCAGCAAAAGGGAGGGGGATACGCAGTATTTT. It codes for CASSKREGDTQYF.

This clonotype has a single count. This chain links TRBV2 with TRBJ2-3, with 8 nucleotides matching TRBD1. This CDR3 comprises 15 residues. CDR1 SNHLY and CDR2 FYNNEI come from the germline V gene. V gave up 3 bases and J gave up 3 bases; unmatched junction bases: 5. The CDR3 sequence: CASSDRTGRTDTQYF. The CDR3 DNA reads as TGTGCCAGCAGTGACAGGACAGGGAGAACAGATACGCAGTATTTT.

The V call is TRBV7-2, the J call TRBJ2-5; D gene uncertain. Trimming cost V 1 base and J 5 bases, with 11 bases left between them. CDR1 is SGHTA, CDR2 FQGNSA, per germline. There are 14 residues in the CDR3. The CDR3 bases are TGTGCCAGCAGCTTAGGGTCGGTCGGGGAGACCCAGTACTTC. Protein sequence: CASSLGSVGETQYF. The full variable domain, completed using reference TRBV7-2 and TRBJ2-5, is GAGVSQSPSNKVTEKGKDVELRCDPISGHTALYWYRQSLGQGLEFLIYFQGNSAPDKSGLPSDRFSAERTGGSVSTLTIQRTQQEDSAVYLCASSLGSVGETQYFGPGTRLLVL.

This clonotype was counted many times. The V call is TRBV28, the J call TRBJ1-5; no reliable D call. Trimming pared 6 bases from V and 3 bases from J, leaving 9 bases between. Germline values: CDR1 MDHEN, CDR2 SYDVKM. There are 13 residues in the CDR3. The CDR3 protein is CASRAYNNQPQHF. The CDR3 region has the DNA TGTGCCAGCAGGGCCTATAACAATCAGCCCCAGCATTTT.

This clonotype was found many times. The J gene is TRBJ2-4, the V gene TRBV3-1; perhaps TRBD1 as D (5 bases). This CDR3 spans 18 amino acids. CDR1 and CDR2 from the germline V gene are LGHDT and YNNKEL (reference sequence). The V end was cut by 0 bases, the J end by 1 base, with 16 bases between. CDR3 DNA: TGTGCCAGCAGCCAAGATGGGGCAGGCGTTGGGGCCAAAAACATTCAGTACTTC. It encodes CASSQDGAGVGAKNIQYF.

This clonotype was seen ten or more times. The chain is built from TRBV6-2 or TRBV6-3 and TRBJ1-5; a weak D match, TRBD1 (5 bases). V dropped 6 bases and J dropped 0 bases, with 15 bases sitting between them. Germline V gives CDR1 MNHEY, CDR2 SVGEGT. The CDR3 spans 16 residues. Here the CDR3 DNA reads TGTGCCAGCAGCCCTGTGGGGGTGATTAGCAATCAGCCCCAGCATTTT. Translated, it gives CASSPVGVISNQPQHF.

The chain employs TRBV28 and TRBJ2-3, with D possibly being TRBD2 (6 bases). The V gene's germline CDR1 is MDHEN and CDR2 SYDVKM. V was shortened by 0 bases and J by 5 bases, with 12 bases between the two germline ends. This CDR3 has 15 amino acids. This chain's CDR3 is CASSLWGEARDTQYF. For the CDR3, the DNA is TGTGCCAGCAGTTTATGGGGGGAGGCTAGAGATACGCAGTATTTT.

CDR3 DNA sequence: TGTGCCAGCAGTCCGGGGACTAGCGGGGGCTTCAGCATTTACCAAGAGACCCAGTACTTC. This translates into CASSPGTSGGFSIYQETQYF. The chain couples TRBV28 to TRBJ2-5; TRBD2 matches 14 bases. The germline CDR1 and CDR2 sequences are MDHEN and SYDVKM. This CDR3 has 20 residues. After removal of 5 bases from V and 0 bases from J, the junction contained 14 bases not matched to a gene.

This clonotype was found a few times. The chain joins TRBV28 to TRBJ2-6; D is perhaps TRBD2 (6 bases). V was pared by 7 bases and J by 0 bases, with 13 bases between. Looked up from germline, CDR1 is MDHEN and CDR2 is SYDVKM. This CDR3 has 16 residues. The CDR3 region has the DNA TGTGCCAGCAACCGGGGGACCTACTCTGGGGCCAACGTCCTGACTTTC. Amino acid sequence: CASNRGTYSGANVLTF.

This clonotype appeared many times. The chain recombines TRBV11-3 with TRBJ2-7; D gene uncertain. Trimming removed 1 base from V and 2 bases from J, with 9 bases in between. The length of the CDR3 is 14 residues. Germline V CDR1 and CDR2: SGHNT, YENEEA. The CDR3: CASSLAVPPYEQYF. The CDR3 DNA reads TGTGCCAGCAGCTTAGCAGTTCCTCCCTACGAGCAGTACTTC.

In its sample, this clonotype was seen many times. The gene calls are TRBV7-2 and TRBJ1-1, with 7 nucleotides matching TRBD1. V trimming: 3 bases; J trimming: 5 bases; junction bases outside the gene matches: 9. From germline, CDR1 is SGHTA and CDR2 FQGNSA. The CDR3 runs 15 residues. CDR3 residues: CASSFSFETGTEAFF. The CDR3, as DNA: TGTGCCAGCAGCTTCTCCTTCGAGACAGGGACTGAAGCTTTCTTT. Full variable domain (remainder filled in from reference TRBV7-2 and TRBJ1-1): GAGVSQSPSNKVTEKGKDVELRCDPISGHTALYWYRQSLGQGLEFLIYFQGNSAPDKSGLPSDRFSAERTGGSVSTLTIQRTQQEDSAVYLCASSFSFETGTEAFFGQGTRLTVV.

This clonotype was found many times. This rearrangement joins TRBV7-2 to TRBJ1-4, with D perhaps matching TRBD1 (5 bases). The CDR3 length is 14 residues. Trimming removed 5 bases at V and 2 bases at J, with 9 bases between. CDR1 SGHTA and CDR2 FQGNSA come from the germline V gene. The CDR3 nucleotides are TGTGCCAGCAGCCGAGAGGGGACTAATGAAAAACTGTTTTTT. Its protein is CASSREGTNEKLFF.

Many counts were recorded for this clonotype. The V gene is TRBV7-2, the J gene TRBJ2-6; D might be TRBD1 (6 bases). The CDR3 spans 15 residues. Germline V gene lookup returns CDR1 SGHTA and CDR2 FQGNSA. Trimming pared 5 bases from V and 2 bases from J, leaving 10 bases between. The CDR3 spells CASSVTGTGANVLTF. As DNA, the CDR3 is TGTGCCAGCAGCGTTACAGGGACTGGGGCCAACGTCCTGACTTTC.

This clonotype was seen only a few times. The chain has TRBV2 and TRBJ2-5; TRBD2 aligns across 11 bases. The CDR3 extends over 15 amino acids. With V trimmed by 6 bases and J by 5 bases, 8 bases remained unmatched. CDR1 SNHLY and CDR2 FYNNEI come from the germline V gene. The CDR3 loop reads CASSPGTSGIETQYF. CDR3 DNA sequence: TGTGCCAGCAGCCCCGGGACTAGCGGAATTGAGACCCAGTACTTC. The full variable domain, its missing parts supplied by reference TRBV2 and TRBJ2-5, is EPEVTQTPSHQVTQMGQEVILRCVPISNHLYFYWYRQILGQKVEFLVSFYNNEISEKSEIFDDQFSVERPDGSNFTLKIRSTKLEDSAMYFCASSPGTSGIETQYFGPGTRLLVL.

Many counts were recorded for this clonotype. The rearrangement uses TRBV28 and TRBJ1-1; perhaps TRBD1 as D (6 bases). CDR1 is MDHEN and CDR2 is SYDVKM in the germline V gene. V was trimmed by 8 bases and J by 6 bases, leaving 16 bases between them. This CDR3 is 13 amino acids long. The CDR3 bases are TGTGCCAGCGGGGGCTGGTTTAGGGCTGAAGCTTTCTTT. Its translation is CASGGWFRAEAFF.

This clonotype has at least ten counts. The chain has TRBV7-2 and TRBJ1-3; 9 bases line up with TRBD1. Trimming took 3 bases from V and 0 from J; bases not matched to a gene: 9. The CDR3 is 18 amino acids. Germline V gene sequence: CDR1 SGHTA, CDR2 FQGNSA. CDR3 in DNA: TGTGCCAGCAGCTTCCCACAGGGGGCTTCTAGCTCTGGAAACACCATATATTTT. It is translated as CASSFPQGASSSGNTIYF.

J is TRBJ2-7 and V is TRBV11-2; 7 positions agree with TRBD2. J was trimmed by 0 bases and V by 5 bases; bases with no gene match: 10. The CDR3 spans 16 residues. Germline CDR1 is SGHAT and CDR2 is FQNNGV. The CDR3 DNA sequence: TGTGCCAGCAGCCCCCTAGGGCGGACTAGCTCCTACGAGCAGTACTTC. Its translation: CASSPLGRTSSYEQYF. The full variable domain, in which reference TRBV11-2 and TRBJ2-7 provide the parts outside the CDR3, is EAGVAQSPRYKIIEKRQSVAFWCNPISGHATLYWYQQILGQGPKLLIQFQNNGVVDDSQLPKDRFSAERLKGVDSTLKIQPAKLEDSAVYLCASSPLGRTSSYEQYFGPGTRLTVT.

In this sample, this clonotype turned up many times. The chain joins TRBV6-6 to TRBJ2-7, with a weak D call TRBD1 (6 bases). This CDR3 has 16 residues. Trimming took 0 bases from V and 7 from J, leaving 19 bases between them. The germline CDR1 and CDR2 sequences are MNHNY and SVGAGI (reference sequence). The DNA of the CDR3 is TGTGCCAGCAGTTACTCGAACCCCGGCCAGAGGGGGGAGCAGTACTTC. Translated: CASSYSNPGQRGEQYF.

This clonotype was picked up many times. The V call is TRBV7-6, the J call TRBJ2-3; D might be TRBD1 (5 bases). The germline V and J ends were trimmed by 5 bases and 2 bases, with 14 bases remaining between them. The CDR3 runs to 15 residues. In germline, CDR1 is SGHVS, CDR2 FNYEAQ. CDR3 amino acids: CASSGLDTHTDTQYF. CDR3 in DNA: TGTGCCAGCAGCGGTTTGGACACCCACACAGATACGCAGTATTTT. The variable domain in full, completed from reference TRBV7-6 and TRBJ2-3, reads GAGVSQSPRYKVTKRGQDVALRCDPISGHVSLYWYRQALGQGPEFLTYFNYEAQQDKSGLPNDRFSAERPEGSISTLTIQRTEQRDSAMYRCASSGLDTHTDTQYFGPGTRLTVL.

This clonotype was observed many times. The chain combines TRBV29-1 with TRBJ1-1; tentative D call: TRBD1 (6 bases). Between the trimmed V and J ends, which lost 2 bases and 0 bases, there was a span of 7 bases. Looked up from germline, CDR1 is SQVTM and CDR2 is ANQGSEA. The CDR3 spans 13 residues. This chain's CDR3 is CSVEKGVNTEAFF. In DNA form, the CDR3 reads TGCAGCGTTGAAAAGGGGGTGAACACTGAAGCTTTCTTT. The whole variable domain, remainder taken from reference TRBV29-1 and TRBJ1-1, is SAVISQKPSRDICQRGTSLTIQCQVDSQVTMMFWYRQQPGQSLTLIATANQGSEATYESGFVIDKFPISRPNLTFSTLTVSNMSPEDSSIYLCSVEKGVNTEAFFGQGTRLTVV.

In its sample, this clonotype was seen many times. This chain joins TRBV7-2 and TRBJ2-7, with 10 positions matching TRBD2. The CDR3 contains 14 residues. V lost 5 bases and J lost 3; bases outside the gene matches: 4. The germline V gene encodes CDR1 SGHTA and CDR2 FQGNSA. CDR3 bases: TGTGCCAGCAGCACATTAGCGGGGGGCTACGAGCAGTACTTC. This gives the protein CASSTLAGGYEQYF.

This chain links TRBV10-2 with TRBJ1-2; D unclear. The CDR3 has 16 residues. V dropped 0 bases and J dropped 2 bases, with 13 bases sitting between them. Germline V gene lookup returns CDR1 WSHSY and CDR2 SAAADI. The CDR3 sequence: CASSESGPGGNYGYTF. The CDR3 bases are TGCGCCAGCAGTGAGTCAGGTCCCGGCGGAAACTATGGCTACACCTTC.

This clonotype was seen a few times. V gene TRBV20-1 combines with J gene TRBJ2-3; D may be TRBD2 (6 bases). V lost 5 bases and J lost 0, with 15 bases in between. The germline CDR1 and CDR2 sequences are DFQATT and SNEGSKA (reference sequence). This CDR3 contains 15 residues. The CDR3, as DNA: TGCAGTGCTTCCGGACTACCCCCTAGCACAGATACGCAGTATTTT. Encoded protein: CSASGLPPSTDTQYF.

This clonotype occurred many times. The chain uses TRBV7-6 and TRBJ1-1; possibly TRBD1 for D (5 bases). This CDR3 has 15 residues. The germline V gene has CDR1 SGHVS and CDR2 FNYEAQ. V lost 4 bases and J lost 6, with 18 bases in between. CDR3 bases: TGTGCCAGCAGCTCGAGACAGACTCAAGGCGCTGAAGCTTTCTTT. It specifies CASSSRQTQGAEAFF. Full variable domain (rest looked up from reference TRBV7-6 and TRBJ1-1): GAGVSQSPRYKVTKRGQDVALRCDPISGHVSLYWYRQALGQGPEFLTYFNYEAQQDKSGLPNDRFSAERPEGSISTLTIQRTEQRDSAMYRCASSSRQTQGAEAFFGQGTRLTVV.

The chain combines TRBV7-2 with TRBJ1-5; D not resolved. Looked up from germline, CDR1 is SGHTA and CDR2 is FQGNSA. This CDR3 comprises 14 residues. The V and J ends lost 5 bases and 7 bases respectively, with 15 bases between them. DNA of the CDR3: TGTGCCAGCAGCCCGCCCATTGAAGGGCAGCCCCAGCATTTT. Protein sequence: CASSPPIEGQPQHF.